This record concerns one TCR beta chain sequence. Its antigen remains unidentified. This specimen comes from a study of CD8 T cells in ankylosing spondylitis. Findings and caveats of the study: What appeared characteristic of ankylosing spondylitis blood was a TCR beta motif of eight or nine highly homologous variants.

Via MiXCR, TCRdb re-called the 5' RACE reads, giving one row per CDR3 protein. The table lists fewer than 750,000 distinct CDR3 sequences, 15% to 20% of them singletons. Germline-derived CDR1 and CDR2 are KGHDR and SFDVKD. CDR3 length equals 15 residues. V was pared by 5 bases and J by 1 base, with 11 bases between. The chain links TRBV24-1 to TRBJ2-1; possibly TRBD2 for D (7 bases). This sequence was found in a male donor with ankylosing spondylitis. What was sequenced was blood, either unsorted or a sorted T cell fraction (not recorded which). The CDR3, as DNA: TGTGCCACCAGTGGGGAGGGGGGTTCCTACAATGAGCAGTTCTTC. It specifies CATSGEGGSYNEQFF.